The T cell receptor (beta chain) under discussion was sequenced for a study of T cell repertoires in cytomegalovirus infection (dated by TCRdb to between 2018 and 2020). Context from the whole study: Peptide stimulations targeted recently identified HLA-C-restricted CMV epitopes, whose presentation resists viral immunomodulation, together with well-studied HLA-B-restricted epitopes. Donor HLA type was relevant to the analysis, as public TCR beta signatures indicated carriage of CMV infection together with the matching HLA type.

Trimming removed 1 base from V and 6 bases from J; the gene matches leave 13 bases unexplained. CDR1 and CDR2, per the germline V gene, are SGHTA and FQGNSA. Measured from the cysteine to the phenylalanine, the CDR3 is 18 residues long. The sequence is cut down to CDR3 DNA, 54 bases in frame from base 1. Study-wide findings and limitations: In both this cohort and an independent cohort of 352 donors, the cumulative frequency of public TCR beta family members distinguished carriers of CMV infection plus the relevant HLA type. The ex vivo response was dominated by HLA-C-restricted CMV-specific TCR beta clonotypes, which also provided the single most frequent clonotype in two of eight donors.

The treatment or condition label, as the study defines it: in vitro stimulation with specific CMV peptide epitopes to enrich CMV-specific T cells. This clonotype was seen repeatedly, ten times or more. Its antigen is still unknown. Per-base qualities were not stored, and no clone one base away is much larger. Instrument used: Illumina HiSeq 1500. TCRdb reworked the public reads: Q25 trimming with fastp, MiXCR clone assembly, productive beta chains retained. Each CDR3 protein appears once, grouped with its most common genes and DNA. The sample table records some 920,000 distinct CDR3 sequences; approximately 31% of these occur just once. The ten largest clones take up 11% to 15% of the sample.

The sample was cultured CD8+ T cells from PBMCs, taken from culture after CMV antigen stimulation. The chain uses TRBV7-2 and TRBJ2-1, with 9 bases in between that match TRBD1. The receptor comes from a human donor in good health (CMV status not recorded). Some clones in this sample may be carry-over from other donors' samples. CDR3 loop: CASSLDPPGTGLGNEQFF. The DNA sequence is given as TGTGCCAGCAGCTTAGATCCCCCCGGGACAGGGCTCGGCAATGAGCAGTTCTTC. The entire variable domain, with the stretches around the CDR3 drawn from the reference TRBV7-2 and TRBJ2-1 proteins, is GAGVSQSPSNKVTEKGKDVELRCDPISGHTALYWYRQSLGQGLEFLIYFQGNSAPDKSGLPSDRFSAERTGGSVSTLTIQRTQQEDSAVYLCASSLDPPGTGLGNEQFFGPGTRLTVL.